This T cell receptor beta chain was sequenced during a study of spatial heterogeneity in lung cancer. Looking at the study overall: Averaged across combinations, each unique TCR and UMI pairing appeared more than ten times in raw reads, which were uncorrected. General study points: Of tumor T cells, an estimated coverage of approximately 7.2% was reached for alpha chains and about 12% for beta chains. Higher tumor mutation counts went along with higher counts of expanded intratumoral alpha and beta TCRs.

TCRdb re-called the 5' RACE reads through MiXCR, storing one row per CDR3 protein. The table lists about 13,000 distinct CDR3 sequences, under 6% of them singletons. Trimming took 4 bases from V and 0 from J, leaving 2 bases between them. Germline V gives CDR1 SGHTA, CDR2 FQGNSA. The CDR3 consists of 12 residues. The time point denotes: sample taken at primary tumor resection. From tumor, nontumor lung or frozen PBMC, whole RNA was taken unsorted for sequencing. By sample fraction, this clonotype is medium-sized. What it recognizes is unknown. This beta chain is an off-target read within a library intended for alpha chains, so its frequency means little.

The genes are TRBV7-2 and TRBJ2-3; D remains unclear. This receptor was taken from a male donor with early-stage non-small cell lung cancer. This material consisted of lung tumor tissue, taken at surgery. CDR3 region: CASSWSTDTQYF. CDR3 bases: TGTGCCAGCAGCTGGAGCACAGATACGCAGTATTTT.